This passage covers 5 T cell receptor beta chains from one sample sequenced in a study of post-analysis software for immune sequencing data. The study's findings and limits: TRBV segments more frequent in patients than in controls numbered about 5 and included TRBV5-6, TRBV5-1 and TRBV20-1.

Their target antigens are unknown. Unique-molecular-identifier-tagged TCR beta cDNA libraries were used. In TCRdb, the PCR reads were re-called with MiXCR into one record per CDR3 protein. Of more than 500,000 distinct CDR3 sequences detected, approximately 31% appear once; the ten largest clones hold roughly 6%. The sample taken for sequencing was blood. All receptors come from a girl under 18 with multiple sclerosis.

This clonotype was recorded once. The chain carries TRBV5-1 and TRBJ2-5; the D gene could be TRBD1 or TRBD2 (7 bases each). CDR1 is SGHRS and CDR2 is YFSETQ in the germline V gene. V lost 6 bases and J 1 base, leaving 16 bases between the germline ends. The CDR3 has 15 amino acids. The CDR3 loop is CASTRGASGQETQYF. In DNA, the CDR3 is TGCGCCAGCACCAGGGGGGCTAGCGGCCAAGAGACCCAGTACTTC.

The chain uses TRBV4-2 and TRBJ1-1; D possibly corresponds to TRBD1 (5 bases). The CDR3 runs to 15 residues. The germline CDR1 and CDR2 sequences are LGHNA and YNFKEQ. Trimming shortened V by 3 bases and J by 3 bases, and 14 bases separated the two germline ends. The CDR3 sequence: CASSHILGEDTEAFF. The CDR3 bases are TGTGCCAGCAGCCACATTTTGGGGGAGGACACTGAAGCTTTCTTT.

With regard to this clonotype: The conserved closing phenylalanine or tryptophan is absent in this CDR3, likely reflecting a read error. The chain combines TRBV6-6 with TRBJ2-4; D is tentatively TRBD1 or TRBD2 (5 bases each). Per germline, CDR1 MNHNY and CDR2 SVGAGI (reference sequence). The V end lost 8 bases, the J end lost 7 bases, and 9 bases lay between the germline ends. The CDR3 extends over 11 amino acids. The DNA of the CDR3 is TGTGCCAGCCTTGAGGGGAACATTCAGTACTTA. Translated, it gives CASLEGNIQYL.

In this sample, this clonotype turned up a few times. The chain carries TRBV20-1 and TRBJ1-2; unclear D gene. This CDR3 contains 14 residues. V shed 0 bases and J shed 2 bases, with 10 bases lying between them. Germline CDR1 is DFQATT and CDR2 is SNEGSKA (reference sequence). The CDR3 protein is CSARDLQINYGYTF. The CDR3 DNA sequence: TGCAGTGCTAGAGATCTACAGATAAACTATGGCTACACCTTC.

The genes are TRBV5-1 and TRBJ2-4, with a possible D match to TRBD1 (6 bases). Germline V gives CDR1 SGHRS, CDR2 YFSETQ. The CDR3 totals 14 residues. The germline V and J ends were trimmed by 4 bases and 2 bases, with 10 bases remaining between them. The CDR3 loop is CASSNTGSKNIQYF. CDR3 bases: TGCGCCAGCAGCAATACAGGGTCCAAAAACATTCAGTACTTC.